The source of this T cell receptor (beta chain) is a study of T cells in Graves' hyperthyroidism and ophthalmopathy. On the study more broadly: Before any treatment, at initial diagnosis, peripheral blood was collected. Findings of the study overall: In the analysis, a 13 V-J model separated ophthalmopathy from stable hyperthyroidism.

The table lists this clonotype with a few counts. Its antigen remains unidentified. Based on clinical symptoms, serum thyroxine and TRAb, thyroid ultrasound and orbital computed tomography, diagnoses were reached. Trimming removed 5 bases from V and 4 bases from J, with 11 bases in between. Germline V gene lookup returns CDR1 SGHTA and CDR2 FQGTGA. This CDR3 is built from 14 residues. Using RNA transcripts as the source, TCR beta CDR3 regions were amplified. HTBI primers were employed in a first-round RT-PCR of the TCR CDR3. TCRdb reanalysed the multiplex PCR reads using MiXCR and keeps one entry per CDR3 protein. The profile shows some 500,000 distinct CDR3 sequences, approximately 24% of them singletons.

The chain uses TRBV7-3 and TRBJ2-2, with D tentatively TRBD1 (6 bases). The receptor comes from a woman in her twenties or thirties with Graves' ophthalmopathy. Sample: blood. CDR3 in DNA: TGTGCCAGCAGCCGGGACACCTCCACCGGGGAGCTGTTTTTT. Protein product: CASSRDTSTGELFF.